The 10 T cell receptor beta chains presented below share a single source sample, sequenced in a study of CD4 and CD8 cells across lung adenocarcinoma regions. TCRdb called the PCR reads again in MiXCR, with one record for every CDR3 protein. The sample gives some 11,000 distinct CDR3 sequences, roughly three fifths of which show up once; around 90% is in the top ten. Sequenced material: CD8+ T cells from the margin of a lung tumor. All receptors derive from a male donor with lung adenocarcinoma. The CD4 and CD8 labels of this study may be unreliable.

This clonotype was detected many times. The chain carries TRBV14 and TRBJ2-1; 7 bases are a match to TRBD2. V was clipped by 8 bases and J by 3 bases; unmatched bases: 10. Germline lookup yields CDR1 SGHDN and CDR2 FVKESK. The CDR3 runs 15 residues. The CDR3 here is CASLRQGGSYNEQFF. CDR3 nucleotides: TGTGCCAGCCTCAGGCAGGGCGGGAGCTACAATGAGCAGTTCTTC. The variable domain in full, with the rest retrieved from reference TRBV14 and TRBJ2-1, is EAGVTQFPSHSVIEKGQTVTLRCDPISGHDNLYWYRRVMGKEIKFLLHFVKESKQDESGMPNNRFLAERTGGTYSTLKVQPAELEDSGVYFCASLRQGGSYNEQFFGPGTRLTVL.

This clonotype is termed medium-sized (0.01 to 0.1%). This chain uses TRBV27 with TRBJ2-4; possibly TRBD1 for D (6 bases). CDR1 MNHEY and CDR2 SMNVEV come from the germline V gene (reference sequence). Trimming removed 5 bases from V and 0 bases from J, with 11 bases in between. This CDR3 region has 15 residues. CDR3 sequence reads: CASSGTQVAKNIQYF. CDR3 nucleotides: TGTGCCAGCAGTGGGACACAGGTAGCCAAAAACATTCAGTACTTC.

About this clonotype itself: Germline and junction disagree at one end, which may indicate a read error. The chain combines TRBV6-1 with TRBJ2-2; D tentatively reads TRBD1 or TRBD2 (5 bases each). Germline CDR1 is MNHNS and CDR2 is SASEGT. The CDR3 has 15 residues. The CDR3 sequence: CARSGRPVGTGKLFF. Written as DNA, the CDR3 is TGTGCCAGGAGCGGACGGCCTGTGGGGACCGGGAAGCTGTTTTTT.

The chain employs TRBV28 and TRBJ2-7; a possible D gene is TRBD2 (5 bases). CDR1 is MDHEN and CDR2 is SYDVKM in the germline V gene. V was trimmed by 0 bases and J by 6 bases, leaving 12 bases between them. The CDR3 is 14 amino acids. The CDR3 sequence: CASSLWNRGFEQYF. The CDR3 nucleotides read TGTGCCAGCAGTTTATGGAATCGGGGATTCGAGCAGTACTTC.

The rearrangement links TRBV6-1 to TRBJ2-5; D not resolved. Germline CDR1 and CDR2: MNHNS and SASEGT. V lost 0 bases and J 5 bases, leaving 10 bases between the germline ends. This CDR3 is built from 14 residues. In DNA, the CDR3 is TGTGCCAGCAGTGAAGCTGCTAGGGCGGAGACCCAGTACTTC. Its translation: CASSEAARAETQYF.

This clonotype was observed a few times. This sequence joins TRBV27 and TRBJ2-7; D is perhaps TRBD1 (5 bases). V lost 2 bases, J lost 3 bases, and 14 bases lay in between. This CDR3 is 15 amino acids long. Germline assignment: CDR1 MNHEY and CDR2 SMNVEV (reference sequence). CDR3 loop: CASSLVWGQFYEQYF. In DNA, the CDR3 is TGTGCCAGCAGTTTAGTCTGGGGCCAGTTCTACGAGCAGTACTTC.

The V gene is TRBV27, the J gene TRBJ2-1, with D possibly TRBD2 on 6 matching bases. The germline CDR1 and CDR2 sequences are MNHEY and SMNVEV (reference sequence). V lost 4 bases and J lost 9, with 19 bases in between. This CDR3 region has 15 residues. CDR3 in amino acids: CASSSATRTVPEQFF. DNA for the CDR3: TGTGCCAGCAGTTCAGCGACTAGGACCGTCCCTGAGCAGTTCTTC.

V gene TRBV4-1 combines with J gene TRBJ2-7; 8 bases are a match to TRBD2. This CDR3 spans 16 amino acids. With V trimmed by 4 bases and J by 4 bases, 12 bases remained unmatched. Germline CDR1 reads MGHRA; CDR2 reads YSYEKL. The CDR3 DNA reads TGCGCCAGCAGCCTTCCGGGAGCGGGAGCTACATACGAGCAGTACTTC. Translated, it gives CASSLPGAGATYEQYF.

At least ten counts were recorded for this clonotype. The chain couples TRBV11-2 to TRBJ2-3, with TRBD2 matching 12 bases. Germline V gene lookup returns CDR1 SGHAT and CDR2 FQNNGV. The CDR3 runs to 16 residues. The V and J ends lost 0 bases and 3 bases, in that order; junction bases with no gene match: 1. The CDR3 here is CASSLDTSGRTDTQYF. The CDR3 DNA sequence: TGTGCCAGCAGCTTAGATACTAGCGGGAGGACAGATACGCAGTATTTT.

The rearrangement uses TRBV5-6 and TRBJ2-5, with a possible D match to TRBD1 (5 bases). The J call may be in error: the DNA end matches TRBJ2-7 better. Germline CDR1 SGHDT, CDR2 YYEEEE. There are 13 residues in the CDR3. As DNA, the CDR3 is TGTGCCAGCAGCCGTAGACAGTCCTACGAGCAGTACTTC. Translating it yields CASSRRQSYEQYF.